A selection of T cell receptor beta chains follows, all from one sample in a study of blood T cells in healthy people across ages. TCRdb called the 5' RACE reads again in MiXCR, with one record for every CDR3 protein. The table lists about 760,000 distinct CDR3 sequences, 20% to 25% of them singletons. These data were also filed under a second study, of T cells of mothers and their children.

Sample: blood. These receptors all stem from a boy aged 10-17 years in good health. The CDR3 runs from the conserved cysteine through the conserved F or W. D genes are given only for firm matches.

v_call,d_call,j_call,cdr3_aa
TRBV20-1,-,TRBJ1-5,CSATGTRMKPQHF
TRBV20-1,TRBD1,TRBJ1-4,CSASTGGVEKLFF
TRBV29-1,TRBD2,TRBJ2-3,CSVRAGGTDTQYF
TRBV10-3,-,TRBJ2-3,CAISEESAADTQYF
TRBV12-3/TRBV12-4,-,TRBJ1-3,CATRPPGPRNTIYF
TRBV4-1,TRBD2,TRBJ2-1,CASSQVLAGGPGEQFF
TRBV6-6,TRBD2,-,CASSPPSGRFVGEQFF
TRBV9,-,TRBJ2-3,CASIDLRRGSTDTQYF
TRBV5-6,-,TRBJ1-5,CASSLLAGAYSNQPQHF
TRBV29-1,-,TRBJ2-7,CSEYEGEYEQYF
TRBV15,-,-,CATSTGQLQETQYF
TRBV20-1,-,TRBJ1-3,CSAREGSRNTIYF
TRBV12-3/TRBV12-4,-,TRBJ1-2,CASSFRAGLNYGYTF
TRBV20-1,-,TRBJ1-2,CSARSQGNTGYTF
TRBV3-1,TRBD1,TRBJ2-1,CASSRDRASDEQFF
TRBV11-2,-,TRBJ2-7,CASSFPSFYEQYF
TRBV12-3/TRBV12-4,TRBD2,-,CASTKLAGWGAQFF
TRBV24-1,TRBD2,TRBJ2-3,CATSDPVQRESPDTQYF
TRBV6-5,-,TRBJ2-7,CASSYSGTSAREQYF
TRBV27,TRBD2,-,CASAQGGFGDEQYF
TRBV5-5,TRBD1,TRBJ1-4,CASSPSPDRAEKLFF